This T cell receptor beta chain derives from a study of blood T cell repertoires in COVID-19. As handled by the study authors: Amplification of reference gene primers provided the estimated nucleated cell counts. Using immunoSEQ multiplex PCR, the repertoire was profiled, and TCRdb retains in-frame clones only, with some absent. V and J calls plus clone size are reproduced from that table; the DNA served to infer D and trimming. This table has about 210,000 clones, around 80% appearing once. The sequenced material came from peripheral blood. The TCR comes from a woman in her sixties or seventies with acute or convalescent COVID-19.

As DNA, the CDR3 is TGTGCCAGCAGCGCCCTAGCGGGGGGCAACACAGATACGCAGTATTTT. This sequence encodes CASSALAGGNTDTQYF. The chain uses TRBV7-9 and TRBJ2-3, with TRBD2 matching over 11 bases. The CDR3 length is 16 residues. Germline V gives CDR1 SEHNR, CDR2 FQNEAQ (reference sequence). V gave up 5 bases and J gave up 2 bases; unmatched junction bases: 6.